A single sample is the source of the 5 T cell receptor beta chains below, sequenced in a study of blood T cell repertoires in COVID-19. Produced via immunoSEQ multiplex PCR; TCRdb's table is partial and in-frame only. The data show about 150,000 clones, roughly 85% seen once. Sequenced sample: peripheral blood. The source is a woman older than 75 with active or convalescent COVID-19.

This chain joins TRBV18 and TRBJ1-1, with D possibly being TRBD1 (5 bases). The CDR3 spans 14 residues. CDR1 is KGHSH, CDR2 LQKENI, per germline. Trimming left V 3 bases short and J 5 bases short, with 13 bases between. The CDR3 here is CASSPLGVDTEAFF. The CDR3 DNA reads TGTGCCAGCTCACCCCTAGGGGTAGATACTGAAGCTTTCTTT.

The chain combines TRBV6-5 with TRBJ1-1; D is possibly TRBD1 (5 bases). The germline V gene has CDR1 MNHEY and CDR2 SVGAGI. The CDR3 covers 14 residues. The germline V and J ends were trimmed by 2 bases and 10 bases, with 17 bases remaining between them. In DNA form, the CDR3 reads TGTGCCAGCAGTTACGTGGGCAGGGATTCTGTAGCTTTCTTT. Its translation is CASSYVGRDSVAFF.

The chain carries TRBV18 and TRBJ2-5; TRBD1 agrees at 7 bases. Trimming removed 4 bases from V and 0 bases from J; junction bases left unmatched: 5. This CDR3 has 15 residues. The germline V gene encodes CDR1 KGHSH and CDR2 LQKENI. As DNA, the CDR3 is TGTGCCAGCTCACACAGGGGAGTGTACCAAGAGACCCAGTACTTC. As protein: CASSHRGVYQETQYF.

The chain carries TRBV14 and TRBJ2-1; 7 positions match TRBD2. CDR1 is SGHDN, CDR2 FVKESK, per germline. After removal of 0 bases from V and 3 bases from J, the junction contained 14 bases not matched to a gene. The CDR3 sequence is 19 residues long. The CDR3 loop is CASSQDIARTGLHYNEQFF. The CDR3, as DNA: TGTGCCAGCAGCCAAGACATCGCCCGAACGGGACTACACTACAATGAGCAGTTCTTC.

This chain connects TRBV3-1 (or the pseudogene TRBV3-2) to TRBJ2-1, with 8 bases aligning to TRBD2. The trim removed 4 bases at V and 2 bases at J, leaving 4 bases unmatched. This CDR3 comprises 15 residues. Germline V gives CDR1 LGHDT, CDR2 YNNKEL (reference sequence). CDR3 in DNA: TGTGCCAGCAGCCCCGGGAGGGCGGCCTACAATGAGCAGTTCTTC. Its protein product is CASSPGRAAYNEQFF.